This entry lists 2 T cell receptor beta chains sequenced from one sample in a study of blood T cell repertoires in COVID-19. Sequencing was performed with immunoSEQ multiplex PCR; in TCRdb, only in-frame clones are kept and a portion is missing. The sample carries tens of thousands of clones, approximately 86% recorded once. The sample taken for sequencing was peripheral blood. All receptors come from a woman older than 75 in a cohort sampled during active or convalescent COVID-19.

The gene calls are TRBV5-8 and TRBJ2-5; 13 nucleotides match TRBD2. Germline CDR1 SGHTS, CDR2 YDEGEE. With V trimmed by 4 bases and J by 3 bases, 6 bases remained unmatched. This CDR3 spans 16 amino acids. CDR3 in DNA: TGTGCCAGCAGCCAGGGACTAGCGGGAAGAGAAGAGACCCAGTACTTC. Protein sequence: CASSQGLAGREETQYF.

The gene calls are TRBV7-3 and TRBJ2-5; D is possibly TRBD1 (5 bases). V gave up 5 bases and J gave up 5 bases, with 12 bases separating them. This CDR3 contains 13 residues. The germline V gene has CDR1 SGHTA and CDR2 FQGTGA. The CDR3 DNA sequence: TGTGCCAGCAGCAGAGGAAGGGGTGAGACCCAGTACTTC. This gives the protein CASSRGRGETQYF.